A selection of T cell receptor beta chains follows, all from one sample in a study of T cell repertoires in cytomegalovirus infection. TCRdb reprocessed the reads via MiXCR and lists one record per CDR3 protein. Here the sample spans 200,000 to 300,000 distinct CDR3 sequences, approximately 10% being singletons. Sequencing input: PBMCs. These receptors all come from a human donor in good health (CMV status not recorded). Some clones in this sample may be carry-over from other donors' samples. CDR3s include the opening cysteine and the closing phenylalanine or tryptophan. Fields, in order: J gene, clone size, V gene, CDR3 protein. Rows give clone size only sometimes, using once, few, many, or a class for an expanded clone.

J: TRBJ2-7
size: many
V: TRBV10-3
CDR3: CAISPLAGGLGGREQYF

J: TRBJ2-2
size: few
V: TRBV7-6
CDR3: CASSPLAGAGTGELFF

J: TRBJ1-2
size: many
V: TRBV7-2
CDR3: CASSLGSPGYTF

J: TRBJ1-3
size: many
V: TRBV7-2
CDR3: CASKTTGSSGNTIYF

J: TRBJ1-2
size: many
V: TRBV20-1
CDR3: CSAGQGANYGYTF

J: TRBJ1-4
size: many
V: TRBV20-1
CDR3: CSAGTAATNEKLFF

J: TRBJ1-1
size: many
V: TRBV6-1
CDR3: CASTERGERGAFF

J: TRBJ2-3
size: many
V: TRBV7-2
CDR3: CASSNMANTQYF

J: TRBJ2-7
size: many
V: TRBV6-1
CDR3: CASRRTTSGGAYEQYF

J: TRBJ2-7
size: many
V: TRBV7-2
CDR3: CASSTGTSGAYEQYF

J: TRBJ2-1
size: many
V: TRBV19
CDR3: CASSPGLAGRYSSYNEQFF

J: TRBJ2-7
size: many
V: TRBV4-1
CDR3: CASSQDLAEQYF

J: TRBJ1-2
size: many
V: TRBV28
CDR3: CASYTQGRTSYGYTF

J: TRBJ1-4
size: many
V: TRBV2
CDR3: CASKVDRVEKLFF

J: TRBJ2-3
size: many
V: TRBV7-2
CDR3: CASSSTRGDTQYF

J: TRBJ2-3
size: few
V: TRBV29-1
CDR3: CSVRQGAGSDTQYF

J: TRBJ2-4
size: NA
V: TRBV7-9
CDR3: CASSFSEAAKNIQYF

J: TRBJ2-2
size: NA
V: TRBV7-9
CDR3: CASSGREFGTGELFF

J: TRBJ2-1
size: few
V: TRBV9
CDR3: CASSAGGGEQFF

J: TRBJ1-1
size: few
V: TRBV6-2/TRBV6-3
CDR3: CASSSELRGNTEAFF

J: TRBJ2-1
size: NA
V: TRBV29-1
CDR3: CSVEDRQGSNNEQFF

J: TRBJ1-4
size: NA
V: TRBV18
CDR3: CASSLNIRETNEKLFF

J: TRBJ2-7
size: many
V: TRBV7-9
CDR3: CASSLGTARTGYEQYF

J: TRBJ1-1
size: many
V: TRBV7-8
CDR3: CASSLPGTHPRAFF

J: TRBJ2-1
size: NA
V: TRBV6-4
CDR3: CASSQDSGRISYNEQFF

J: TRBJ2-7
size: few
V: TRBV6-1
CDR3: CASKVGASVGEQYF

J: TRBJ2-4
size: NA
V: TRBV6-6
CDR3: CASSYSRQGAGKNIQYF

J: TRBJ2-7
size: few
V: TRBV2
CDR3: CASSPIAGVPYEQYF

J: TRBJ1-6
size: many
V: TRBV7-2
CDR3: CASSLGQWGSPLHF

J: TRBJ1-6
size: NA
V: TRBV7-2
CDR3: CASSAGINYNSPLHF

J: TRBJ2-3
size: NA
V: TRBV6-1
CDR3: CASSSTGGKTDTQYF

J: TRBJ1-1
size: many
V: TRBV7-2
CDR3: CASTTAGRKAFF

J: TRBJ2-7
size: many
V: TRBV7-2
CDR3: CASNLRLAGVNEQYF

J: TRBJ2-3
size: many
V: TRBV7-2
CDR3: CASSIPQRLAERFTDTQYF

J: TRBJ2-2
size: many
V: TRBV7-3
CDR3: CASSTGVGGNGELFF

J: TRBJ2-5
size: many
V: TRBV7-2
CDR3: CASRKGYQETQYF

J: TRBJ1-1
size: NA
V: TRBV15
CDR3: CATSPRDRGNTEAFF

J: TRBJ1-1
size: few
V: TRBV4-3
CDR3: CASSTYGGAWTEAFF

J: TRBJ1-2
size: many
V: TRBV27
CDR3: CASSSLTPDRTYGYTF

J: TRBJ2-1
size: many
V: TRBV4-1
CDR3: CASSQVGLAGWSSYNEQFF

J: TRBJ2-5
size: few
V: TRBV19
CDR3: CASSIYRGETQYF

J: TRBJ2-3
size: NA
V: TRBV6-6
CDR3: CASTPGGSTDTQYF

J: TRBJ1-5
size: many
V: TRBV6-6
CDR3: CASSYETGLGQPQHF

J: TRBJ1-2
size: NA
V: TRBV7-2
CDR3: CASSLARIYYGYTF

J: TRBJ1-2
size: many
V: TRBV12-3/TRBV12-4
CDR3: CASSPSGVNSNYGYTF

J: TRBJ1-1
size: many
V: TRBV7-6
CDR3: CASSLGTGVRMNTEAFF

J: TRBJ1-1
size: NA
V: TRBV29-1
CDR3: CSVENRFGTEAFF

J: TRBJ2-3
size: many
V: TRBV20-1
CDR3: CSAIRTSGPAGTQYF

J: TRBJ2-2
size: NA
V: TRBV10-3
CDR3: CAISPTDLTSKNIQYFGTGELFF

J: TRBJ1-5
size: NA
V: TRBV12-3/TRBV12-4
CDR3: CASSLAPLSGPRGPQHF

J: TRBJ2-1
size: many
V: TRBV7-2
CDR3: CASSLEVQQFF

J: TRBJ2-1
size: NA
V: TRBV28
CDR3: CATSGWNEQFF

J: TRBJ2-1
size: many
V: TRBV4-1
CDR3: CASSQDLAEQFF

J: TRBJ2-2
size: many
V: TRBV20-1
CDR3: CSARGPGGFNTGELFF

J: TRBJ2-3
size: many
V: TRBV7-2
CDR3: CASSLELGHRADTQYF

J: TRBJ1-5
size: many
V: TRBV20-1
CDR3: CSAASGVNGNQPQHF

J: TRBJ1-6
size: NA
V: TRBV2
CDR3: CASSEDHPRGSPLHF

J: TRBJ2-2
size: NA
V: TRBV7-2
CDR3: CASSLSLLNTGELFF

J: TRBJ1-2
size: many
V: TRBV7-6
CDR3: CASSLFPKSYGYTF

J: TRBJ1-5
size: many
V: TRBV20-1
CDR3: CSASQGSNQPQHF